These 14 T cell receptor beta chains were sequenced from one sample in a study of shared clonotypes between healthy human individuals. The repertoire was sequenced with immunoSEQ multiplex PCR; TCRdb's copy has only in-frame clones and lacks some. This sample has around 500,000 clones, with approximately 79% found just once. The sequenced material came from PBMCs. Every receptor here comes from a woman in her thirties or forties in good health. Some clones in this sample may be carry-over from other donors' samples.

The gene calls are TRBV7-6 and TRBJ1-3; 8 positions match TRBD1. CDR3 length: 17 amino acids. CDR1 is SGHVS, CDR2 FNYEAQ, per germline. J was trimmed by 4 bases and V by 2 bases; bases with no gene match: 10. The CDR3 DNA reads TGTGCCAGCAGCTTAAGTCCCAGGGGGCGACCCGGAAACACCATATATTTT. It is translated as CASSLSPRGRPGNTIYF.

The V and J genes are TRBV27 and TRBJ2-3; D unresolved. The germline V and J ends were trimmed by 2 bases and 5 bases, with 2 bases remaining between them. From germline, CDR1 is MNHEY and CDR2 SMNVEV (reference sequence). This CDR3 region has 11 residues. In DNA form, the CDR3 reads TGTGCCAGCAGTTTAAGAGATACGCAGTATTTT. This translates into CASSLRDTQYF.

The V and J genes are TRBV7-9 and TRBJ2-5; 14 bases align to TRBD2. The CDR3 length is 16 residues. Per germline, CDR1 SEHNR and CDR2 FQNEAQ (reference sequence). The V segment lost 5 bases and the J segment 4 bases; nucleotides outside the gene matches: 6. CDR3 region: CASSRGLAGAGETQYF. Here the CDR3 DNA reads TGTGCCAGCAGCCGGGGACTAGCGGGAGCGGGAGAGACCCAGTACTTC. Combining the CDR3 with reference TRBV7-9 and TRBJ2-5 gives the whole variable domain DTGVSQNPRHKITKRGQNVTFRCDPISEHNRLYWYRQTLGQGPEFLTYFQNEAQLEKSRLLSDRFSAERPKGSFSTLEIQRTEQGDSAMYLCASSRGLAGAGETQYFGPGTRLLVL.

The chain is built from TRBV21-1 and TRBJ2-3. TRBV21-1 is listed as a pseudogene. This CDR3 spans 14 amino acids. The CDR3 loop reads CASSLRGPPDTQYF. The DNA of the CDR3 is TGTGCCAGCAGCCTCCGGGGGCCCCCAGATACGCAGTATTTT.

This chain connects TRBV5-4 to TRBJ2-7; 14 bases are a match to TRBD2. The germline CDR1 and CDR2 sequences are SGHNT and YYREEE (reference sequence). This CDR3 is built from 16 residues. V was clipped by 3 bases and J by 0 bases; unmatched bases: 2. In DNA, the CDR3 is TGTGCCAGCAGCTCCGGGACTAGCGGGAGCTCCTACGAGCAGTACTTC. Residues: CASSSGTSGSSYEQYF.

The chain joins TRBV7-3 to TRBJ2-2; D not resolved. The CDR3 runs 14 residues. Germline V lookup: CDR1 SGHTA, CDR2 FQGTGA. V was clipped by 4 bases and J by 7 bases, with 13 bases between them. CDR3: CASSSNPNSGELFF. In DNA, the CDR3 is TGTGCCAGCAGCTCGAATCCCAATAGCGGGGAGCTGTTTTTT.

The J gene is TRBJ1-5, the V gene TRBV27; 7 bases are shared with TRBD1. V gave up 5 bases and J gave up 3 bases; unmatched junction bases: 10. The germline CDR1 and CDR2 sequences are MNHEY and SMNVEV (reference sequence). CDR3 size: 16 residues. CDR3 amino acids: CASSTNRDRSNQPQHF. The CDR3 nucleotides are TGTGCCAGCAGTACAAATCGGGACAGATCCAATCAGCCCCAGCATTTT.

This chain uses TRBV5-1 with TRBJ1-4; a possible D gene is TRBD1 (5 bases). Germline assignment: CDR1 SGHRS and CDR2 YFSETQ. The CDR3 extends over 16 amino acids. Trimming took 1 base from V and 5 from J, leaving 15 bases between them. The CDR3 DNA is TGCGCCAGCAGCTTGAAGCAGGGCCTTAGCAATGAAAAACTGTTTTTT. Protein sequence: CASSLKQGLSNEKLFF.

This clone turned up a few times. This chain links TRBV19 with TRBJ2-7; D tentatively reads TRBD1 or TRBD2 (7 bases each). This CDR3 comprises 15 residues. With 5 bases removed from V and 3 bases from J, the gap between germline ends came to 17 bases. Germline V gene data show CDR1 as LNHDA and CDR2 as SQIVND (reference sequence). The CDR3 DNA is TGTGCCAGTAGTGGACAGGAGGGGGGGATCTACGAGCAGTACTTC. Its translation is CASSGQEGGIYEQYF.

The chain recombines TRBV5-4 with TRBJ2-1; 13 bases match TRBD2. V lost 4 bases to trimming and J lost 9 bases; unmatched junction nucleotides: 7. The germline gives CDR1 SGHNT, CDR2 YYREEE (reference sequence). This CDR3 is built from 15 residues. The CDR3 loop reads CASSPGTSGIREQFF. The DNA of the CDR3 is TGTGCCAGCAGCCCAGGGACTAGCGGGATACGTGAGCAGTTCTTC.

The rearrangement uses TRBV29-1 and TRBJ2-5; 7 bases are shared with TRBD2. The V and J ends lost 4 bases and 10 bases, in that order; junction bases with no gene match: 6. CDR3 length equals 11 residues. Germline CDR1 is SQVTM and CDR2 is ANQGSEA. DNA for the CDR3: TGCAGCGTTGGGACTAGGCAGAACCAGTACTTC. Residues: CSVGTRQNQYF.

The CDR3 protein is CASSLASGYTDTQYF. CDR3 in DNA: TGTGCCAGCAGCTTGGCTAGCGGGTACACAGATACGCAGTATTTT. V and J are TRBV11-1 and TRBJ2-3, with TRBD2 matching 8 bases. Germline V gene data show CDR1 as SGHAT and CDR2 as FQDESV (reference sequence). This CDR3 is built from 15 residues. V trimming: 3 bases; J trimming: 2 bases; junction bases outside the gene matches: 4. The entire variable domain, with the rest obtained from reference TRBV11-1 and TRBJ2-3, is as follows: EAEVAQSPRYKITEKSQAVAFWCDPISGHATLYWYRQILGQGPELLVQFQDESVVDDSQLPKDRFSAERLKGVDSTLKIQPAELGDSAMYLCASSLASGYTDTQYFGPGTRLTVL.

A remark on this clone: This may arise from a read error, as a much more abundant clone is one base away. J is TRBJ2-2 and V is TRBV7-2, with D perhaps TRBD1 (5 bases). The germline V and J ends were trimmed by 5 bases and 2 bases, with 9 bases remaining between them. CDR1 is SGHTA and CDR2 is FQGNSA in the germline V gene. The CDR3 totals 14 residues. CDR3 nucleotide sequence: TGTGCCAGCAGCCTCGACAGTAACACCGGGGAGCTGTTTTTT. Amino acid sequence: CASSLDSNTGELFF.

CDR3: CASSFPGLAANTGELFF. The DNA of the CDR3 is TGTGCCAGCAGCTTCCCGGGACTAGCAGCGAACACCGGGGAGCTGTTTTTT. V usage is TRBV7-3 and J usage is TRBJ2-2; 9 positions agree with TRBD2. Trimming removed 3 bases from V and 0 bases from J; junction bases left unmatched: 5. The CDR3 covers 17 residues. Germline lookup yields CDR1 SGHTA and CDR2 FQGTGA.